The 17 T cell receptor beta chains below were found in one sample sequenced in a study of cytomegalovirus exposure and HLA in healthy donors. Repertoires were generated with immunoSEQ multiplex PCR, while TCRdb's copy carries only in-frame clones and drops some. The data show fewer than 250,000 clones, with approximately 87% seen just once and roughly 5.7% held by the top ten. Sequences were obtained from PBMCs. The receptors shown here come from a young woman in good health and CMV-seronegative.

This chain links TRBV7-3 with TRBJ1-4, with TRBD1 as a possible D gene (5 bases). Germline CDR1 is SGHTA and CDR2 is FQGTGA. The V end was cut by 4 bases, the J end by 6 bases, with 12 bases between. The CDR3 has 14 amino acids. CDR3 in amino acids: CASSSTGGDEKLFF. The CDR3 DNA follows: TGTGCCAGCAGCTCCACTGGGGGGGATGAAAAACTGTTTTTT.

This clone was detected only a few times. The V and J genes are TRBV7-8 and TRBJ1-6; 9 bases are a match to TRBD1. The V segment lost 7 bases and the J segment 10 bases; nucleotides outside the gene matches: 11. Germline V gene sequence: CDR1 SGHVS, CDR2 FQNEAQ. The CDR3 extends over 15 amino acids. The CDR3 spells CASNPETGGGSPLHF. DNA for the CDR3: TGTGCCAGCAACCCGGAGACAGGGGGAGGCTCACCCCTCCACTTT.

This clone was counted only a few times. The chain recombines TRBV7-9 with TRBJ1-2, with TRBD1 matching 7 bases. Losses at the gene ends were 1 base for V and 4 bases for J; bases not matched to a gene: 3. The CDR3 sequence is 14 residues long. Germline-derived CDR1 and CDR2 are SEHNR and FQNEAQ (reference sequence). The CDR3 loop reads CASSLGQGVYGYTF. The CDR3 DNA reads TGTGCCAGCAGCTTAGGACAGGGTGTCTATGGCTACACCTTC.

CDR3 bases: TGCAGCGTTGTTGGGTGGCGCTTGCAGGGAGACTCCTACGAGCAGTACTTC. Encoded protein: CSVVGWRLQGDSYEQYF. V gene TRBV29-1 combines with J gene TRBJ2-5; TRBD1 or TRBD2 may be the D gene (5 bases each). The J call could be wrong; TRBJ2-7 is a better fit for the DNA end. Looked up from germline, CDR1 is SQVTM and CDR2 is ANQGSEA. The CDR3 spans 17 residues.

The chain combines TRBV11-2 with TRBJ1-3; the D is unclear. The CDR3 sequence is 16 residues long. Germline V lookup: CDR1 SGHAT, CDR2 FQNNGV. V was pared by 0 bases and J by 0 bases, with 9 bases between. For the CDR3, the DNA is TGTGCCAGCAGCTTAGAGCCATCGGACTCTGGAAACACCATATATTTT. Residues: CASSLEPSDSGNTIYF.

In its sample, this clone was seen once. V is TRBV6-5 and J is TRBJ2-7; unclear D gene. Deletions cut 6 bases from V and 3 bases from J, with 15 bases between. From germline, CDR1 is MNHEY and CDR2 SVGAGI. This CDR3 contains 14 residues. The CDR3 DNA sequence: TGTGCCAGCAGCCCCCCCGGTAGAAACTACGAGCAGTACTTC. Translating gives CASSPPGRNYEQYF.

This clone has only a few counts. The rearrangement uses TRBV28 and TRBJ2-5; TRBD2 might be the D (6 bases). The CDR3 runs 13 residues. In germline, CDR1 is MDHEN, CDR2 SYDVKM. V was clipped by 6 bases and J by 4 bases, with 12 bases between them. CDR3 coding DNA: TGTGCCAGCAGCACGGTGGAGGGAGAGACCCAGTACTTC. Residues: CASSTVEGETQYF.

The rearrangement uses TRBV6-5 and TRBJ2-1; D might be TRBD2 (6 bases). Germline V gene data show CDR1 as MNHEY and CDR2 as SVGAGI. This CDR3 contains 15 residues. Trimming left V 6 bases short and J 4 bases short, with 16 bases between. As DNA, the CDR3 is TGTGCCAGCAGCCTCTTAGCGGTGCCATACAATGAGCAGTTCTTC. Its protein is CASSLLAVPYNEQFF.

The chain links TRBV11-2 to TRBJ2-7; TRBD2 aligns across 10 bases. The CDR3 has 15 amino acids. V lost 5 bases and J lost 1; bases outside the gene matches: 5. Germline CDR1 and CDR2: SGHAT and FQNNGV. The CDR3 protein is CASSPTSGVSYEQYF. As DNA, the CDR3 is TGTGCCAGCAGCCCAACTAGCGGGGTTTCCTACGAGCAGTACTTC.

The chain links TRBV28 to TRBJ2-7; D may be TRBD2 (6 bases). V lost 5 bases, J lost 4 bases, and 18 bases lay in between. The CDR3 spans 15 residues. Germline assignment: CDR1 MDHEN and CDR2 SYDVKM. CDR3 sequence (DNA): TGTGCCAGCAGTACTAAGCGGGTGTCCCCTTACGAGCAGTACTTC. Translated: CASSTKRVSPYEQYF.

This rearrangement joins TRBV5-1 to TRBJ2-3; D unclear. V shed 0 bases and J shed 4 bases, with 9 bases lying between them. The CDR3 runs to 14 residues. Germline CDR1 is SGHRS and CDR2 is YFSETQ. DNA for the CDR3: TGCGCCAGCAGCTTGGAAGGTCACCCAGATACGCAGTATTTT. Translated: CASSLEGHPDTQYF.

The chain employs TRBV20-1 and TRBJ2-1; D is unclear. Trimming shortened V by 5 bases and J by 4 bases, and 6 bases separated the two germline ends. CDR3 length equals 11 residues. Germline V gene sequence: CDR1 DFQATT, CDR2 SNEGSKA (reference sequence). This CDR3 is CSADKYNEQFF. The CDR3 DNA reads TGCAGTGCTGACAAGTACAATGAGCAGTTCTTC.

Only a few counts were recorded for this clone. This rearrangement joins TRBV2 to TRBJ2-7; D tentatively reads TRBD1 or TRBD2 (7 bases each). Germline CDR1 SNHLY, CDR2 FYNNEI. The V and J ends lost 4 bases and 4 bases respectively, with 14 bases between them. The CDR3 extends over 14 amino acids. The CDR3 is CASSARGGIYEQYF. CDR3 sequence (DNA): TGTGCCAGCAGTGCCAGGGGGGGTATTTACGAGCAGTACTTC.

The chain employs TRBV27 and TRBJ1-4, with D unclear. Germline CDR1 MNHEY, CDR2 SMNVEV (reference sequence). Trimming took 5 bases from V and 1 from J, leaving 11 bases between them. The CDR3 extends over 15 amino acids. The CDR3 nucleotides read TGTGCCAGCAGTGCCAGCCTAATAACTAATGAAAAACTGTTTTTT. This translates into CASSASLITNEKLFF.

The CDR3 DNA sequence: TGCGCCAGCAGTGAGCAGCTGAGGCTGGGTAACCACTATGGCTACACCTTC. Its translation: CASSEQLRLGNHYGYTF. The chain uses TRBV10-2 and TRBJ1-2; D gene uncertain. The V end was cut by 2 bases, the J end by 3 bases, with 19 bases between. Germline assignment: CDR1 WSHSY and CDR2 SAAADI. The CDR3 length is 17 residues.

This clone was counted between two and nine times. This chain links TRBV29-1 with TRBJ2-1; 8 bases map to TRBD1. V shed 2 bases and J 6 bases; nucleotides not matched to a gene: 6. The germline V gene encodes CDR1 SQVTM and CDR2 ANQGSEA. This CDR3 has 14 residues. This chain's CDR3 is CSVENRGVRNEQFF. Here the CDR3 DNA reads TGCAGCGTTGAAAACAGGGGGGTTCGCAATGAGCAGTTCTTC.

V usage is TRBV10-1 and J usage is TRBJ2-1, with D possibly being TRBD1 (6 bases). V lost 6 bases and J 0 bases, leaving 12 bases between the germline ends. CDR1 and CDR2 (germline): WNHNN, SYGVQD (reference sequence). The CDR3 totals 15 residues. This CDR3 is CASSKRGSSYNEQFF. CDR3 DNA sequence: TGCGCCAGCAGCAAGAGGGGGAGCTCCTACAATGAGCAGTTCTTC.